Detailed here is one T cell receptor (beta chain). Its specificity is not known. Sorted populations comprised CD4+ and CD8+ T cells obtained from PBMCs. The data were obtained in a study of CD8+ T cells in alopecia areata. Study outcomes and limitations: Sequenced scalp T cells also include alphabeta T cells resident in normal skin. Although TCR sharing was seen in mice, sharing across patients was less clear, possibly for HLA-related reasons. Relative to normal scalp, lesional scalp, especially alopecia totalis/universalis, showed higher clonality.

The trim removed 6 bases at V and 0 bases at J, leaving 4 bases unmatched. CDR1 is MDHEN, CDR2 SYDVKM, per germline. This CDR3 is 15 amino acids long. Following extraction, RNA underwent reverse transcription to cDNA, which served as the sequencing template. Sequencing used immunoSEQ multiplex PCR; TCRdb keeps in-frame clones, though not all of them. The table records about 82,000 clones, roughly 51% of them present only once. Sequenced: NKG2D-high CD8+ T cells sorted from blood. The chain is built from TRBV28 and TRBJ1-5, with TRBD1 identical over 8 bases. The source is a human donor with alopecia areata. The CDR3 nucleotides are TGTGCCAGCAGATGGACAGGGTATAGCAATCAGCCCCAGCATTTT. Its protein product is CASRWTGYSNQPQHF.